A selection of T cell receptor beta chains follows, all from one sample in a study of blood T cell repertoires in COVID-19. Produced via immunoSEQ multiplex PCR; TCRdb's table is partial and in-frame only. The table lists about 100,000 clones, 70% to 90% of them singletons, with 2% in the top ten. The sample was peripheral blood. These receptor sequences come from a man aged 50 to 59 with active COVID-19. Each CDR3 is given with its conserved first and last residue. The D gene is left open where the match is weak. Clone size is shown for a subset of rows, as once, few, many or a class of expanded clone.

D	size	V	J	DNA	CDR3
-	-	TRBV3-1/TRBV3-2	TRBJ2-6	TGTGCCAGCAGCCATCGGGGAAGCCGCTCTGGGGCCAACGTCCTGACTTTC	CASSHRGSRSGANVLTF
TRBD2	-	TRBV5-4	TRBJ2-1	TGTGCCAGCAGCTCGGGACGATTAGCGGGGGGCTACAATGAGCAGTTCTTC	CASSSGRLAGGYNEQFF
TRBD1	-	TRBV6-1	TRBJ2-5	TGTGCCAGCAGTGAAAGAGGTTCAGGAGGGACAGGGGCATGGGAGACCCAGTACTTC	CASSERGSGGTGAWETQYF
TRBD1	-	TRBV12-3/TRBV12-4	TRBJ1-2	TGTGCCAGCTCCAGGGGGCAGGATGGCTACACCTTC	CASSRGQDGYTF
-	-	TRBV3-1/TRBV3-2	TRBJ1-3	TGTGCCAGCAGCCAAGATGCGATGAGCGGAAACACCATATATTTT	CASSQDAMSGNTIYF
-	-	TRBV30	TRBJ2-7	TGTGCCTGGAGTTCGACACCCTACGAGCAGTACTTC	CAWSSTPYEQYF
TRBD1	-	TRBV2	TRBJ2-7	TGTGCCAGCGGACAGGGGGTATACGAGCAGTACTTC	CASGQGVYEQYF
-	-	TRBV6-4	TRBJ2-1	TGTGCCAGCAGCTGGGGCTGGGGCAATGAGCAGTTCTTC	CASSWGWGNEQFF
TRBD1	-	TRBV3-1/TRBV3-2	TRBJ2-1	TGTGCCAGCAGCCACCCCGGGACAGGGAAGGTAGGTGAGCAGTTCTTC	CASSHPGTGKVGEQFF
-	-	TRBV6-1	TRBJ1-1	TGTGCCAGCCAGGGGACGAACACTGAAGCTTTCTTT	CASQGTNTEAFF
-	-	TRBV30	TRBJ1-2	TGTGCCTGGAGACAGGGCCCCCTAGCTGGCTATGGCTACACCTTC	CAWRQGPLAGYGYTF
TRBD1	once	TRBV7-2	TRBJ1-2	TGTGCCAGCAGCGCGAGACAGGGGGCGCGGGGCTACACCTTC	CASSARQGARGYTF
TRBD2	-	TRBV7-8	TRBJ2-5	TGTGCCAGCAGCCGTAGCGGGGGCGGGGAGACCCAGTACTTC	CASSRSGGGETQYF
TRBD2	-	TRBV29-1	TRBJ2-5	TGCAGCGTTGATCTAGCGGGGCGCGAGACCCAGTACTTC	CSVDLAGRETQYF
TRBD2	-	TRBV7-2	TRBJ2-2	TGTGCCAGCAGCTTCAGGAGCGGGGGGGACACCGGGGAGCTGTTTTTT	CASSFRSGGDTGELFF
-	few	TRBV5-5	TRBJ2-3	TGTGCCAGCAGCCCCCAAGGTGGGCTCCACACAGATACGCAGTATTTT	CASSPQGGLHTDTQYF
-	-	TRBV7-2	TRBJ1-2	TGTGCCAGCAGCTTAGGTCTGGGAGCTGCTAACTATGGCTACACCTTC	CASSLGLGAANYGYTF
-	-	TRBV6-4	TRBJ2-3	TGTGCCAGCAGTCCTAGCGAGCGTACGCAGTATTTT	CASSPSERTQYF
-	-	TRBV4-1	TRBJ2-7	TGCGCCAGCAGCCAAGTTGGCGGGGACGGCAGACAGTACTTC	CASSQVGGDGRQYF
-	-	TRBV7-2	TRBJ2-2	TGTGCCAGCAGCCCCCAGGAGGAGCTGTTTTTT	CASSPQEELFF
TRBD2	-	TRBV4-2	TRBJ2-3	TGTGCCAGCAGCCAAGATTGGACTAGCGGTTCTAGCACAGATACGCAGTATTTT	CASSQDWTSGSSTDTQYF
-	-	TRBV27	TRBJ2-7	TGTGCCAGCAGTTTATCTCGATTTGGGCAGCAGTACTTC	CASSLSRFGQQYF
-	-	TRBV6-6	TRBJ1-5	TGTGCCAGCACCGACTGGGGCTTAGGGGTGAGTCAGCCCCAGCATTTT	CASTDWGLGVSQPQHF
-	-	TRBV6-2/TRBV6-3	TRBJ1-1	TGTGCCAGCAGTTACCTGGGACAATTTGAAGCTTTCTTT	CASSYLGQFEAFF